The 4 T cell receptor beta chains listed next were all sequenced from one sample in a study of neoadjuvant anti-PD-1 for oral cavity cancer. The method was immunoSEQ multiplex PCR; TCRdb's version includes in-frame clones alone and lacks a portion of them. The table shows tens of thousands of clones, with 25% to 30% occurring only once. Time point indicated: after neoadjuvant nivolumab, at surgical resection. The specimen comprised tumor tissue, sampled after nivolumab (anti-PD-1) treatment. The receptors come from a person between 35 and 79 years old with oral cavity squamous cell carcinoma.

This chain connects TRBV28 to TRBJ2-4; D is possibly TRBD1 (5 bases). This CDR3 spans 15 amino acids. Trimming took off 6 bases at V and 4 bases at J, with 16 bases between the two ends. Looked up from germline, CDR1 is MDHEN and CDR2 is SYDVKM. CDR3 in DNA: TGTGCCAGCAGAGGGGCCGAGGTCTGGAAAAACATTCAGTACTTC. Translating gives CASRGAEVWKNIQYF.

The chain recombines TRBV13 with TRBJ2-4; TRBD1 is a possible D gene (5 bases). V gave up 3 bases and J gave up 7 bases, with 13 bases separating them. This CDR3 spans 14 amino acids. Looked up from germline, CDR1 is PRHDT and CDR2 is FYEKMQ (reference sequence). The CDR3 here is CASSFGRAQNIQYF. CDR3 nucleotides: TGTGCCAGCAGCTTTGGCAGGGCACAGAACATTCAGTACTTC.

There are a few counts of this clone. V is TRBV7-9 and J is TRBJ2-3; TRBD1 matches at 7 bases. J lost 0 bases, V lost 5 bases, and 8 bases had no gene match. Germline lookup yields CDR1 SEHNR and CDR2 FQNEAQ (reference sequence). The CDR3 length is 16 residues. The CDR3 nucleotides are TGTGCCAGCAGCCCTCAGACAGGGCGGAGCACAGATACGCAGTATTTT. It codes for CASSPQTGRSTDTQYF.

The CDR3 here is CASSFEGQMNTEAFF. CDR3 nucleotide sequence: TGCGCCAGCAGCTTTGAGGGCCAAATGAACACTGAAGCTTTCTTT. This chain connects TRBV5-1 to TRBJ1-1; the D is unclear. V lost 2 bases to trimming and J lost 0 bases, with 11 bases between them. The CDR3 is 15 residues long. CDR1 and CDR2 from the germline V gene are SGHRS and YFSETQ. Drawing the rest from reference TRBV5-1 and TRBJ1-1, the complete variable domain is KAGVTQTPRYLIKTRGQQVTLSCSPISGHRSVSWYQQTPGQGLQFLFEYFSETQRNKGNFPGRFSGRQFSNSRSEMNVSTLELGDSALYLCASSFEGQMNTEAFFGQGTRLTVV.